This T cell receptor (beta chain) was identified in a study of control samples from healthy donors and cancer patients. This table comes from immunoSEQ multiplex PCR, and its TCRdb copy is limited to in-frame clones, with some not included. The sample consists of about 92,000 clones, about four fifths of them appearing once. Germline V gene data show CDR1 as SGHRS and CDR2 as YFSETQ. Trimming removed 3 bases from V and 0 bases from J, with 7 bases in between. The CDR3 has 14 amino acids. This TCR derives from a woman in her sixties in good health. The V and J genes are TRBV5-1 and TRBJ2-1; D is unresolved. The sequenced material came from blood. Here the CDR3 DNA reads TGCGCCAGCAGCTCCCTCCGCTCCTACAATGAGCAGTTCTTC. Translated: CASSSLRSYNEQFF.